There are many counts of the clone carrying this T cell receptor beta chain. The antigen is not known. V dropped 7 bases and J dropped 4 bases, with 9 bases sitting between them. This CDR3 contains 11 residues. Germline assignment: CDR1 SQVTM and CDR2 ANQGSEA. Quantitative barcoded 5'-RACE was used to prepare TCR beta libraries. TCRdb called the 5' RACE reads again in MiXCR, with one record for every CDR3 protein. The sample yields 230,000 or so distinct CDR3 sequences, about 24% seen once. These data belong to a study of CD8 T cells in ankylosing spondylitis. General study results and limits: Disease-associated clones were reportedly significantly overrepresented in matched ankylosing spondylitis synovial fluid. Clones linked to the disease showed a CD8+ phenotype. They occurred at relatively low frequencies in peripheral blood. There was a TCR beta motif, made of several highly homologous variants, that appeared characteristic of ankylosing spondylitis blood.

The TCR sequence derives from a male donor with ankylosing spondylitis or in good health (not recorded which). Sequenced material: blood, either unsorted or a sorted T cell fraction (not recorded which). This chain uses TRBV29-1 with TRBJ2-3; maybe TRBD1 (5 bases). The DNA of the CDR3 is TGCAGCGCCTGGGGCTCAGATACGCAGTATTTT. It encodes CSAWGSDTQYF.